What follows are 5 T cell receptor beta chains derived from one specimen sequenced in a study of beta chain features in type 1 diabetes. Study-wide results and limits: All four CD4+ subsets from Type 1 diabetes patients carried moderately but significantly shorter TCRB CDR3s.

Expressed TCRB transcripts were sequenced after all isolated RNA was converted to cDNA. Sequenced by immunoSEQ multiplex PCR; TCRdb stores in-frame clones only, minus some. The sample lists 120,000 or so clones, roughly 17% occurring once. These receptors lack a known antigen. Material for sequencing was central memory CD4+ T cells from blood. These TCRs come from a man in his late teens or twenties with type 1 diabetes.

This clone was recorded a few times. Within the sample, other DNA sequences also encode this same CDR3. This chain links TRBV5-8 with TRBJ2-1; D unresolved. The CDR3 loop spans 11 amino acids. Germline V gene sequence: CDR1 SGHTS, CDR2 YDEGEE. V lost 3 bases, J lost 2 bases, and 0 bases lay in between. CDR3 region: CASSSYNEQFF. CDR3 nucleotide sequence: TGTGCCAGCAGCTCCTACAATGAGCAGTTCTTC.

This chain links TRBV5-1 with TRBJ1-2; TRBD1 matches 8 bases. Trimming at V came to 5 bases and at J to 2 bases, leaving 8 bases not matched to a gene. The CDR3 has 15 amino acids. From germline, CDR1 is SGHRS and CDR2 YFSETQ. The CDR3 loop is CASSSTGTGNYGYTF. The CDR3 DNA follows: TGCGCCAGCAGTTCAACCGGGACAGGCAACTATGGCTACACCTTC.

A few counts support this clone. A read error is possible here, since a much larger clone lies one base away. The identical CDR3 is also encoded by other nucleotide sequences in the sample. V and J are TRBV7-2 and TRBJ2-6; 7 nucleotides match TRBD1. There are 18 residues in the CDR3. Trimming took 1 base from V and 5 from J; bases not matched to a gene: 11. Looked up from germline, CDR1 is SGHTA and CDR2 is FQGNSA. The CDR3 sequence: CASSLEWDVRGRANVLTF. The CDR3, as DNA: TGTGCCAGCAGCTTAGAGTGGGATGTGAGGGGGCGGGCCAACGTCCTGACTTTC.

The genes are TRBV2 and TRBJ1-2, with D hard to call. V was shortened by 4 bases and J by 5 bases, with 11 bases between the two germline ends. CDR1 and CDR2 (germline): SNHLY, FYNNEI. The CDR3 loop spans 13 amino acids. The CDR3 coding sequence is TGTGCCAGCAGTGTGGAAGCGACGTATGGCTACACCTTC. This translates into CASSVEATYGYTF.

The chain couples TRBV7-3 to TRBJ2-3; 8 bases match TRBD1. V dropped 0 bases and J dropped 4; count of bases not matched to a gene: 6. Germline loops: CDR1 SGHTA, CDR2 FQGTGA. This CDR3 region has 16 residues. The CDR3 reads CASSLTTEGQADTQYF. The CDR3 region has the DNA TGTGCCAGCAGCTTAACGACAGAGGGACAGGCAGATACGCAGTATTTT. The full variable domain, its missing parts supplied by reference TRBV7-3 and TRBJ2-3, is GAGVSQTPSNKVTEKGKYVELRCDPISGHTALYWYRQSLGQGPEFLIYFQGTGAADDSGLPNDRFFAVRPEGSVSTLKIQRTERGDSAVYLCASSLTTEGQADTQYFGPGTRLTVL.